Listed below are T cell receptor beta chains from one sample, sequenced in a study of cytomegalovirus exposure and HLA in healthy donors. Assay used: immunoSEQ multiplex PCR; TCRdb lists only in-frame clones, some missing. The sample consists of roughly 150,000 clones, 88% of them appearing once. Sequenced material: PBMCs. The receptors were gathered from a young man in good health and CMV-seronegative. Both conserved end residues are part of each CDR3. The D gene is left open where the match is weak. Clone size is given for some rows only: seen once, a few or many times, or a class if the clone is expanded.

len: 12
abundance: -
d_gene: -
v_gene: TRBV5-6
j_gene: TRBJ1-1
CDR3aa: CASSMGGTEAFF
CDR3nt: TGTGCCAGCAGCATGGGAGGAACTGAAGCTTTCTTT

len: 15
abundance: -
d_gene: TRBD2
v_gene: TRBV14
j_gene: TRBJ2-1
CDR3aa: CASSPSGGASSEQFF
CDR3nt: TGTGCCAGCAGCCCTAGCGGGGGGGCTTCTTCTGAGCAGTTCTTC

len: 14
abundance: -
d_gene: -
v_gene: TRBV13
j_gene: TRBJ2-3
CDR3aa: CASSGGQRTDTQYF
CDR3nt: TGTGCCAGCAGCGGAGGGCAGCGCACAGATACGCAGTATTTT

len: 12
abundance: -
d_gene: -
v_gene: TRBV11-3
j_gene: TRBJ2-5
CDR3aa: CASSPQGETQYF
CDR3nt: TGTGCCAGCAGCCCCCAGGGGGAGACCCAGTACTTC

len: 14
abundance: -
d_gene: TRBD1
v_gene: TRBV5-4
j_gene: TRBJ1-6
CDR3aa: CASSSRDRGSPLHF
CDR3nt: TGTGCCAGCAGCTCCCGGGACAGGGGGTCCCCCCTCCACTTT

len: 13
abundance: -
d_gene: -
v_gene: TRBV28
j_gene: TRBJ1-1
CDR3aa: CASSNAANTEAFF
CDR3nt: TGTGCCAGCAGCAACGCGGCGAACACTGAAGCTTTCTTT

len: 15
abundance: -
d_gene: TRBD2
v_gene: TRBV2
j_gene: TRBJ2-4
CDR3aa: CASNLGTSGVYIQYF
CDR3nt: TGTGCCAGCAACCTCGGGACTAGCGGGGTATACATTCAGTACTTC

len: 14
abundance: -
d_gene: TRBD2
v_gene: TRBV5-1
j_gene: TRBJ2-1
CDR3aa: CASSPGTTRNEQFF
CDR3nt: TGCGCCAGCAGCCCCGGGACTACCCGCAATGAGCAGTTCTTC

len: 22
abundance: few
d_gene: TRBD1
v_gene: TRBV28
j_gene: TRBJ2-6
CDR3aa: CASRPHFGRTGVFISGANVLTF
CDR3nt: TGTGCCAGCAGACCCCATTTCGGTCGGACAGGAGTCTTTATCTCTGGGGCCAACGTCCTGACTTTC

len: 13
abundance: -
d_gene: -
v_gene: TRBV2
j_gene: TRBJ1-5
CDR3aa: CASNGREDQPQHF
CDR3nt: TGTGCCAGCAACGGAAGGGAGGATCAGCCCCAGCATTTT

len: 17
abundance: -
d_gene: TRBD1
v_gene: TRBV6-1
j_gene: TRBJ1-3
CDR3aa: CASSARTGGQPGNTIYF
CDR3nt: TGTGCCAGCAGTGCCCGGACAGGGGGCCAACCTGGAAACACCATATATTTT

len: 19
abundance: -
d_gene: TRBD2
v_gene: TRBV27
j_gene: TRBJ2-2
CDR3aa: CASSSKTSGRAFGTGELFF
CDR3nt: TGTGCCAGCAGTTCTAAGACTAGCGGGAGGGCCTTTGGCACCGGGGAGCTGTTTTTT

len: 14
abundance: -
d_gene: -
v_gene: TRBV6-6
j_gene: TRBJ1-1
CDR3aa: CASYSLGQTTEAFF
CDR3nt: TGTGCCAGCTATTCCCTAGGACAGACCACTGAAGCTTTCTTT

len: 12
abundance: -
d_gene: -
v_gene: TRBV5-6
j_gene: TRBJ1-6
CDR3aa: CASSLSSSPLHF
CDR3nt: TGTGCCAGCAGCTTGTCGTCGTCACCCCTCCACTTT

len: 15
abundance: many
d_gene: -
v_gene: TRBV2
j_gene: TRBJ1-2
CDR3aa: CASSLGVPQGYGYTF
CDR3nt: TGTGCCAGCAGTCTAGGAGTCCCCCAAGGCTATGGCTACACCTTC

len: 15
abundance: -
d_gene: -
v_gene: TRBV5-1
j_gene: TRBJ2-3
CDR3aa: CASSLDVRGTDTQYF
CDR3nt: TGCGCCAGCAGCTTGGATGTCAGGGGAACAGATACGCAGTATTTT

len: 13
abundance: -
d_gene: -
v_gene: TRBV19
j_gene: TRBJ2-2
CDR3aa: CASSIYSTGELFF
CDR3nt: TGTGCCAGTAGTATATATAGCACCGGGGAGCTGTTTTTT

len: 14
abundance: -
d_gene: TRBD1
v_gene: TRBV28
j_gene: TRBJ2-7
CDR3aa: CASTPGQGTYEQYF
CDR3nt: TGTGCCAGCACCCCAGGACAGGGGACCTACGAGCAGTACTTC

len: 13
abundance: -
d_gene: TRBD1
v_gene: TRBV7-9
j_gene: TRBJ1-2
CDR3aa: CASRLQGNYGYTF
CDR3nt: TGTGCCAGCAGGCTACAGGGGAACTATGGCTACACCTTC

len: 16
abundance: -
d_gene: TRBD2
v_gene: TRBV9
j_gene: TRBJ2-3
CDR3aa: CASSVVSGGLTDTQYF
CDR3nt: TGTGCCAGCAGCGTAGTTAGCGGGGGACTCACAGATACGCAGTATTTT

len: 15
abundance: -
d_gene: TRBD1
v_gene: TRBV6-1
j_gene: TRBJ1-1
CDR3aa: CASRGTGAVGTEAFF
CDR3nt: TGTGCCAGCAGGGGGACAGGGGCGGTCGGCACTGAAGCTTTCTTT

len: 18
abundance: -
d_gene: TRBD1
v_gene: TRBV28
j_gene: TRBJ1-5
CDR3aa: CASSLGTGGFSRNQPQHF
CDR3nt: TGTGCCAGCAGTTTGGGGACAGGGGGCTTCTCGAGGAATCAGCCCCAGCATTTT

len: 14
abundance: -
d_gene: -
v_gene: TRBV7-9
j_gene: TRBJ2-2
CDR3aa: CASSLDRNTGELFF
CDR3nt: TGTGCCAGCAGCTTAGACAGGAACACCGGGGAGCTGTTTTTT

len: 13
abundance: -
d_gene: -
v_gene: TRBV19
j_gene: TRBJ1-2
CDR3aa: CASSIGQLEGYTF
CDR3nt: TGTGCCAGTAGTATTGGACAGTTGGAAGGCTACACCTTC